This T cell receptor beta chain was retrieved from a study of shared clonotypes between healthy human individuals. On the study more broadly: Every donor yielded three CD4 naive, three CD4 memory, two CD8 naive and one CD8 memory plate.

Researchers divided each subset's genomic DNA evenly across several immunoSEQ plates. Repertoires were generated with immunoSEQ multiplex PCR, while TCRdb's copy carries only in-frame clones and drops some. The table shows about 1.1 million clones, with approximately 80% occurring only once. Per germline, CDR1 SGHRS and CDR2 YFSETQ. The CDR3 is made up of 13 amino acids. Trimming took off 4 bases at V and 6 bases at J, with 13 bases between the two ends. The sequencing sample was made of memory CD4+ T cells from PBMCs. Subset specified: CD45RA-negative fraction. V is TRBV5-1 and J is TRBJ1-2; tentative D call: TRBD1 (6 bases). This clonotype originated in a man aged 18 to 30 in good health. Some clones in this sample may be carry-over from other donors' samples. CDR3 sequence reads: CASSTQGMDGYTF. Here the CDR3 DNA reads TGCGCCAGCAGCACCCAGGGGATGGATGGCTACACCTTC.